This TCR beta chain was identified during a study of blood T cell repertoires in COVID-19. Trimming shortened V by 5 bases and J by 5 bases, and 7 bases separated the two germline ends. The germline V gene encodes CDR1 MDHEN and CDR2 SYDVKM. CDR3 length: 12 amino acids. Some clones are missing from TCRdb's copy, which holds only in-frame ones; the method was immunoSEQ multiplex PCR. Altogether 200,000 or so clones are present, 80% to 90% being singletons, with the ten largest covering around 4%. The participants were between 18 and 89 years old and came from under 25 US areas. The sequence derives from a woman aged 40 to 50 with acute COVID-19. The rearrangement uses TRBV28 and TRBJ1-5; D possibly corresponds to TRBD1 (5 bases). The material sequenced was PBMCs or T cells enriched from blood (not recorded which). CDR3: CASSGQDQPQHF. DNA of the CDR3: TGTGCCAGCAGTGGACAAGATCAGCCCCAGCATTTT.